This T cell receptor (beta chain) appears in the sequencing data of a study of type 1 regulatory T cells. Background on the study: An in vitro protocol generated T-allo10, a Tr1-enriched, alloantigen-specific CD4 T cell product.

Germline lookup yields CDR1 GTSNPN and CDR2 SVGIG (reference sequence). V lost 2 bases and J lost 4, with 15 bases in between. The CDR3 totals 14 residues. TCRdb recomputed calls from the reads with MiXCR, one row per CDR3 protein. Among 15,000 to 20,000 distinct CDR3 sequences listed, roughly 10% were seen once. This sequence joins TRBV30 and TRBJ2-7; D may be TRBD1 or TRBD2 (5 bases each). Material for sequencing was CD4+ T cells, either the whole sample or a sorted fraction (not recorded which). The source is a human donor in good health. As DNA, the CDR3 is TGTGCCTGGAGTCCAGGGACGAAAAATTACGAGCAGTACTTC. The encoded protein is CAWSPGTKNYEQYF.